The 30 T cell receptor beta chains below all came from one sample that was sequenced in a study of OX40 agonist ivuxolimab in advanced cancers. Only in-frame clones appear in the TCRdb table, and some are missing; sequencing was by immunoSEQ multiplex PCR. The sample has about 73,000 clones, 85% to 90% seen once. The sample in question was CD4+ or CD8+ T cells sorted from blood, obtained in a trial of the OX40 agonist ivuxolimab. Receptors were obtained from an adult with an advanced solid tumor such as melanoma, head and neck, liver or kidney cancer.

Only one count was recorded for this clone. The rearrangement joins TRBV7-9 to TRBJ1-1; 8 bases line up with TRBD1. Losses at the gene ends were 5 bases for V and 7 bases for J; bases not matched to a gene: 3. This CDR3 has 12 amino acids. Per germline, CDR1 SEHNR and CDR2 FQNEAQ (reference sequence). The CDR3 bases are TGTGCCAGCAGCCGACAGGGGAATGAAGCTTTCTTT. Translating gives CASSRQGNEAFF.

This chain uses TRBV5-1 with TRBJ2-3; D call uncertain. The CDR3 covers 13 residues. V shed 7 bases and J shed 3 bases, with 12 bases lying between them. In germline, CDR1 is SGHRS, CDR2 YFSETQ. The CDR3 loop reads CASGLGRTDTQYF. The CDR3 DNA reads TGCGCCAGCGGGCTAGGAAGGACAGATACGCAGTATTTT.

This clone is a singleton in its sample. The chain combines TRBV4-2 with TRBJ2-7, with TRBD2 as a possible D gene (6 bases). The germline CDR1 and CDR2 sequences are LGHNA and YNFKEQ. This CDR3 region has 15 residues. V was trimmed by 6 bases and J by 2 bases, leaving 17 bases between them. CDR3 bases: TGTGCCAGCAGTCCCACCTCTAGCGCGGCCTACGAGCAGTACTTC. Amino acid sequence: CASSPTSSAAYEQYF.

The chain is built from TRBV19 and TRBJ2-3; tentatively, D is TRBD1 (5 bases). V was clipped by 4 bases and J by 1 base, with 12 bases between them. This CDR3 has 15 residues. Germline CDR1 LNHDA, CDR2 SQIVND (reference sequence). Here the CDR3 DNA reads TGTGCCAGTAGTAAAGGGGCACCGGGCACAGATACGCAGTATTTT. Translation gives CASSKGAPGTDTQYF. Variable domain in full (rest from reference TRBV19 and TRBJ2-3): DGGITQSPKYLFRKEGQNVTLSCEQNLNHDAMYWYRQDPGQGLRLIYYSQIVNDFQKGDIAEGYSVSREKKESFPLTVTSAQKNPTAFYLCASSKGAPGTDTQYFGPGTRLTVL.

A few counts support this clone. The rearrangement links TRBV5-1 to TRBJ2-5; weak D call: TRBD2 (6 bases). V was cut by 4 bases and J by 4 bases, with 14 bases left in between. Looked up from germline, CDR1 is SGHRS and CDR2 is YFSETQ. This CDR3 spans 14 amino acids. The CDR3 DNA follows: TGCGCCAGCAGCCAAGGACTACTCGGAGAGACCCAGTACTTC. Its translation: CASSQGLLGETQYF.

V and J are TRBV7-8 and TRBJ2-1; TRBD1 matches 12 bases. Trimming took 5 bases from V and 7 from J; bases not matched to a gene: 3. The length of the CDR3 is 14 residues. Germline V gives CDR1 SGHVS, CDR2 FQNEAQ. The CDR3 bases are TGTGCCAGCAGCGGGACAGGGGGCTGGAATGAGCAGTTCTTC. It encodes CASSGTGGWNEQFF.

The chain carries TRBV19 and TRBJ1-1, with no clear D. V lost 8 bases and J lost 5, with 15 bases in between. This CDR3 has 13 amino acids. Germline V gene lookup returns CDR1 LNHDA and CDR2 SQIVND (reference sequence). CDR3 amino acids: CASGEVLGTEAFF. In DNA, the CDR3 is TGTGCCAGTGGAGAGGTTTTGGGAACTGAAGCTTTCTTT.

The CDR3 is CASSLDLRDEQYF. CDR3 DNA sequence: TGTGCCAGCAGCTTAGACCTCAGGGACGAGCAGTACTTC. V usage is TRBV7-8 and J usage is TRBJ2-7; tentative D call: TRBD1 (5 bases). CDR1 and CDR2 from the germline V gene are SGHVS and FQNEAQ. The CDR3 extends over 13 amino acids. V lost 1 base and J lost 5, with 9 bases in between.

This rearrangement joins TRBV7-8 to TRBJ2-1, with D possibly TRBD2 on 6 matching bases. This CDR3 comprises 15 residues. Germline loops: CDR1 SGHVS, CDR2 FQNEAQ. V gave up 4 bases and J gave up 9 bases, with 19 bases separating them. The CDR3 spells CASSSPATTGGEQFF. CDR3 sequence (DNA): TGTGCCAGCAGCTCACCCGCGACGACCGGGGGTGAGCAGTTCTTC.

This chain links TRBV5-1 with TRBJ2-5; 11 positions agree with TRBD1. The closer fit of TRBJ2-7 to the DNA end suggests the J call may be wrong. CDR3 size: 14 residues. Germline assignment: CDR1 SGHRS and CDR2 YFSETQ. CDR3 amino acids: CASSPGTGGYEQYF. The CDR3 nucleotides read TGCGCCAGCAGCCCTGGGACAGGGGGCTACGAGCAGTACTTC.

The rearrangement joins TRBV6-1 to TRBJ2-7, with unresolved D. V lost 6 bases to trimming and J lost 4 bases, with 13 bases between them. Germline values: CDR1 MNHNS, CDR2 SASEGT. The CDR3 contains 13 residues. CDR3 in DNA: TGTGCCAGCAGAGAGACAACTACATACGAGCAGTACTTC. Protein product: CASRETTTYEQYF.

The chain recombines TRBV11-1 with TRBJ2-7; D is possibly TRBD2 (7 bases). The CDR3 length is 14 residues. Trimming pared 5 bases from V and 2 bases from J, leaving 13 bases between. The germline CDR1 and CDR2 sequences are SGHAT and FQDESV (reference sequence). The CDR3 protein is CASSGGGQAYEQYF. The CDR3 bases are TGTGCCAGCAGCGGGGGGGGACAAGCCTACGAGCAGTACTTC.

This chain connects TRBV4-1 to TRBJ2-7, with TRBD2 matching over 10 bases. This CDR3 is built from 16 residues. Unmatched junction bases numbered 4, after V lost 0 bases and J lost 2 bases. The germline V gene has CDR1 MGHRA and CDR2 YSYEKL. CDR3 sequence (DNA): TGCGCCAGCAGCCAAGAGCAGCGGGGGGGCACCTACGAGCAGTACTTC. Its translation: CASSQEQRGGTYEQYF.

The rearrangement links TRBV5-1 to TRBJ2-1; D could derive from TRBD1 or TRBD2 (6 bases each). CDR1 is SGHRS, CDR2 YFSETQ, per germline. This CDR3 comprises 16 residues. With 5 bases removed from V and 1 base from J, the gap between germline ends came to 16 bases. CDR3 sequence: CASRPEGHWSYNEQFF. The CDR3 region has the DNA TGCGCCAGCAGACCGGAGGGACATTGGTCCTACAATGAGCAGTTCTTC.

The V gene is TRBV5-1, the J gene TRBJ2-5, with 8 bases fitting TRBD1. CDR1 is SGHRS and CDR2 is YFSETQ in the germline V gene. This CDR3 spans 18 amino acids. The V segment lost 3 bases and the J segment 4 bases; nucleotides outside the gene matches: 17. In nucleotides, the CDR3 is TGCGCCAGCAGCTACGCCAAAGTCTCGGACAGGGAAGGAGAGACCCAGTACTTC. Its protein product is CASSYAKVSDREGETQYF.

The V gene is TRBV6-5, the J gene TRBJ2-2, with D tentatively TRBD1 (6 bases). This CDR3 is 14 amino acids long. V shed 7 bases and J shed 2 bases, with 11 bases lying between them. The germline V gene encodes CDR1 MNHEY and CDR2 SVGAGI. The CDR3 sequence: CASTGQPNTGELFF. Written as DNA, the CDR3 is TGTGCCAGCACTGGACAGCCTAACACCGGGGAGCTGTTTTTT.

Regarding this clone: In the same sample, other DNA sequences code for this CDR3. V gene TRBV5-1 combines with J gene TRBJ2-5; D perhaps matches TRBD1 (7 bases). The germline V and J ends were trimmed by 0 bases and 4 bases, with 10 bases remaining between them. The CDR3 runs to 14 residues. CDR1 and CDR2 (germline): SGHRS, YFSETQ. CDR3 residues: CASSLGQGGETQYF. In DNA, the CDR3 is TGCGCCAGCAGCTTGGGGCAGGGGGGAGAGACCCAGTACTTC.

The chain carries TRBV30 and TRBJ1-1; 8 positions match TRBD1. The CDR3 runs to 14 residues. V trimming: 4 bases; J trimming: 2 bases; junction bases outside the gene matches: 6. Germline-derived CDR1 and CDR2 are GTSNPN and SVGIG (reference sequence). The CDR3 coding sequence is TGTGCCTGGACGCAGGGGGCAGGAAACACTGAAGCTTTCTTT. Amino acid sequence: CAWTQGAGNTEAFF.

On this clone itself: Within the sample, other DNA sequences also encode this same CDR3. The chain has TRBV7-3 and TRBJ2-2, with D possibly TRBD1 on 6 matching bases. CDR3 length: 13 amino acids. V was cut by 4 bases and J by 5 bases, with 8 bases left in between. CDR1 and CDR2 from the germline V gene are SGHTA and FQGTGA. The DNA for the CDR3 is TGTGCCAGCAGCTCCCAGGGGACCGGGGAGCTGTTTTTT. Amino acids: CASSSQGTGELFF.

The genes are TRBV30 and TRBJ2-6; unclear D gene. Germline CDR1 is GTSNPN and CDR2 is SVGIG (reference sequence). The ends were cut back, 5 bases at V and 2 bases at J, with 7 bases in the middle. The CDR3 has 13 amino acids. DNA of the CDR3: TGTGCCTGGTCTTCCGCTGGGGCCAACGTCCTGACTTTC. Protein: CAWSSAGANVLTF.

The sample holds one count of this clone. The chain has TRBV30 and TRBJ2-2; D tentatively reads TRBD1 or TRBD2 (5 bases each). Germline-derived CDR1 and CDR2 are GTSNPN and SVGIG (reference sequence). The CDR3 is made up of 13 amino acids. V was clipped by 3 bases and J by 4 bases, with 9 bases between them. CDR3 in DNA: TGTGCCTGGAGGGGGGATGGCACCGGGGAGCTGTTTTTT. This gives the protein CAWRGDGTGELFF.

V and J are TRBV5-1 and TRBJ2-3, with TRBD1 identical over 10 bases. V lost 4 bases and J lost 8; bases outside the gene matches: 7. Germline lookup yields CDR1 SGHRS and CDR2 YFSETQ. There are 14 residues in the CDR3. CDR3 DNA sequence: TGCGCCAGCAGCGTCGGGACAGGGGTTGTTACGCAGTATTTT. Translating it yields CASSVGTGVVTQYF. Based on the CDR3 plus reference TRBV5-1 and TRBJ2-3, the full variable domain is KAGVTQTPRYLIKTRGQQVTLSCSPISGHRSVSWYQQTPGQGLQFLFEYFSETQRNKGNFPGRFSGRQFSNSRSEMNVSTLELGDSALYLCASSVGTGVVTQYFGPGTRLTVL.

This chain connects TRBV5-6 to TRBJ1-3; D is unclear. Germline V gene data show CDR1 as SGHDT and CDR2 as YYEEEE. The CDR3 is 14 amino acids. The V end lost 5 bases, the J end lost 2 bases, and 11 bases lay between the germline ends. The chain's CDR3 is CASRLAGTGNTIYF. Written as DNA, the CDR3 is TGTGCCAGCAGACTAGCAGGAACTGGAAACACCATATATTTT.

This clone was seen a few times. CDR3 region: CASSLDWYGGEYF. The CDR3 coding sequence is TGTGCCAGCAGCTTAGATTGGTATGGGGGAGAGTACTTC. The genes are TRBV11-2 and TRBJ2-7, with D perhaps matching TRBD1 or TRBD2 (5 bases each). The V and J ends lost 0 bases and 11 bases respectively, with 14 bases between them. Germline lookup yields CDR1 SGHAT and CDR2 FQNNGV. CDR3 length: 13 amino acids.

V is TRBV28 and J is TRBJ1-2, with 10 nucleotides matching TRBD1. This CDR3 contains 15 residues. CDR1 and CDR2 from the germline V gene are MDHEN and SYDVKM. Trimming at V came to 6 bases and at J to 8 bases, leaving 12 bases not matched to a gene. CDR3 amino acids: CASRRKDRGQRGYTF. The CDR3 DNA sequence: TGTGCCAGCAGACGAAAAGACAGGGGGCAACGAGGCTACACCTTC.

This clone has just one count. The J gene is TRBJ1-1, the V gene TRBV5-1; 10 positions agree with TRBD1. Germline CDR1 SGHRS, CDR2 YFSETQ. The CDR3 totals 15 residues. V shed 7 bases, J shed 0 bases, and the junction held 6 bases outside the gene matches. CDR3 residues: CASQRTGGLNTEAFF. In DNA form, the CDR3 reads TGCGCCAGCCAACGGACAGGGGGGTTGAACACTGAAGCTTTCTTT.

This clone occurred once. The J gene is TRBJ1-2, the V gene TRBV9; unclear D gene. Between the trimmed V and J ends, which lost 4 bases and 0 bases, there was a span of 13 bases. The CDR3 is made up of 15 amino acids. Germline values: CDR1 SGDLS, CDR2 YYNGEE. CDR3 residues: CASSPSVSANYGYTF. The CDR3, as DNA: TGTGCCAGCAGCCCCTCCGTATCAGCTAACTATGGCTACACCTTC. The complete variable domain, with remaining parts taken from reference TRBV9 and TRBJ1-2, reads DSGVTQTPKHLITATGQRVTLRCSPRSGDLSVYWYQQSLDQGLQFLIQYYNGEERAKGNILERFSAQQFPDLHSELNLSSLELGDSALYFCASSPSVSANYGYTFGSGTRLTVV.

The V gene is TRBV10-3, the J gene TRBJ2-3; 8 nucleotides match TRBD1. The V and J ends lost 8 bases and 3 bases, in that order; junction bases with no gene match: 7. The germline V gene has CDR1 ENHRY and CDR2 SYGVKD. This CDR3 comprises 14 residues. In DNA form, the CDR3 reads TGTGCCATCGGCCCTGGACAGGGAACAGATACGCAGTATTTT. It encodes CAIGPGQGTDTQYF.

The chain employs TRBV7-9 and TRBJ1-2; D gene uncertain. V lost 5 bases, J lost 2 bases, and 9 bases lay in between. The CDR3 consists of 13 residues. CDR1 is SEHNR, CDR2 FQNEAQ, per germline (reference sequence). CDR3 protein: CASSRDGNYGYTF. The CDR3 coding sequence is TGTGCCAGCAGCCGCGACGGGAACTATGGCTACACCTTC.

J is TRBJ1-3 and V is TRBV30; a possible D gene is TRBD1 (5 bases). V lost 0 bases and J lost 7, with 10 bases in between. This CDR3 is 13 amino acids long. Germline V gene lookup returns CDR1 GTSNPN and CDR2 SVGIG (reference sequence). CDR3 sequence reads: CAWSVGGGNTIYF. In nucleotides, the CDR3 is TGTGCCTGGAGTGTGGGGGGAGGTAACACCATATATTTT. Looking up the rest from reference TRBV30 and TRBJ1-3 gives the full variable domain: SQTIHQWPATLVQPVGSPLSLECTVEGTSNPNLYWYRQAAGRGLQLLFYSVGIGQISSEVPQNLSASRPQDRQFILSSKKLLLSDSGFYLCAWSVGGGNTIYFGEGSWLTVV.